Following are 3 T cell receptor beta chains from one sample sequenced in a study of regulatory T cells in long-lasting Graves disease. Described time point: persistent/refractory GD, antithyroid drugs over 5 years with positive TRAb. The TCR library used RNA extracted from PBMCs. The authors built TCR beta libraries using iRepertoire HTBI primers and Arm-PCR of CDR3 regions. TCRdb analysed the multiplex PCR reads with MiXCR anew, one entry per CDR3 protein. There are 400,000 to 500,000 distinct CDR3 sequences in the sample; about 20% occur only once, and about 12% lies in the top ten. This specimen was peripheral blood mononuclear cells (PBMCs), taken when the disease was refractory, from a patient treated with antithyroid drugs. Receptor source: a female donor with Graves disease.

In the case of this clonotype: A read error likely explains this, since a far larger clone differs by one base. V gene TRBV7-2 combines with J gene TRBJ2-5, with 8 bases identical to TRBD1. This CDR3 contains 14 residues. The germline CDR1 and CDR2 sequences are SGHTA and FQGNSA. CDR3 residues: CASSPDRGRESQYF. The CDR3 region has the DNA TGTGCCAGCAGCCCTGACAGGGGACGAGAGTCCCAGTACTTC.

This clonotype was recorded many times. This rearrangement joins TRBV28 to TRBJ1-5; a weak D match, TRBD1 (6 bases). V gave up 5 bases and J gave up 6 bases, with 14 bases separating them. There are 14 residues in the CDR3. The germline V gene has CDR1 MDHEN and CDR2 SYDVKM. This CDR3 reads CASSHTQGTQPQHF. Written as DNA, the CDR3 is TGTGCCAGCAGTCATACTCAGGGGACTCAGCCCCAGCATTTT. Full variable domain (rest looked up from reference TRBV28 and TRBJ1-5): DVKVTQSSRYLVKRTGEKVFLECVQDMDHENMFWYRQDPGLGLRLIYFSYDVKMKEKGDIPEGYSVSREKKERFSLILESASTNQTSMYLCASSHTQGTQPQHFGDGTRLSIL.

This clonotype was seen only a few times. The gene calls are TRBV29-1 and TRBJ2-7; D gene ambiguous. V was cut by 5 bases and J by 0 bases, with 11 bases left in between. The length of the CDR3 is 13 residues. The V gene's germline CDR1 is SQVTM and CDR2 ANQGSEA. The CDR3 protein is CSVSPQTSYEQYF. Written as DNA, the CDR3 is TGCAGCGTTTCACCTCAGACCTCCTACGAGCAGTACTTC.